The 10 T cell receptor beta chains in this list originate from one sample, sequenced in a study of Ad26.COV2.S vaccination and SARS-CoV-2 variants (dated by TCRdb to the early 2020s). Receptors were amplified or captured by the immunoSEQ multiplex PCR assay. Sourced from immuneACCESS, this table was stored by TCRdb with only in-frame sequences that have V and J called. A share of the clones is absent; for the studies checked, an unresolved V gene accounts for under half, and the remainder has no known explanation. The sample data list about 330,000 clones, and roughly 90% of these were observed just once. 4.5% to 5.5% of the sample rests with the top ten. The treatment or condition label, read with the paper, signifies: roughly 18 received Ad26.COV2.S at low or high dose, single or two shots; roughly 5 received placebo; per-sample allocation not given. For vaccine and placebo recipients, the sequenced repertoires came from samples collected on day 63 after the first injection.

The specimen comprised peripheral blood, sampled in a trial of Ad26.COV2.S vaccine versus placebo. All receptors derive from a person between 18 and 65 years old who received the Ad26.COV2.S COVID-19 vaccine or a placebo.

The chain uses TRBV11-3 and TRBJ2-7; the match to TRBD1 covers 7 bases. Germline CDR1 and CDR2: SGHNT and YENEEA. Unmatched junction bases numbered 7, after V lost 5 bases and J lost 6 bases. The CDR3 has 13 residues. Written as DNA, the CDR3 is TGTGCCAGCAGCCCCGGGACAGTTTCCGAGCAGTACGTC. Translated: CASSPGTVSEQYV.

This chain uses TRBV10-3 with TRBJ2-7; TRBD2 is a possible D gene (5 bases). The CDR3 consists of 11 residues. Germline V lookup: CDR1 ENHRY, CDR2 SYGVKD. The CDR3 DNA reads as TGTGCTATTGGTTGGGGAGACGAGCAGTACGTC. Amino acid sequence: CAIGWGDEQYV.

This clone was recorded only once. The V call is TRBV6-2 or TRBV6-3, the J call TRBJ2-3; no definite D call. The V and J ends lost 2 bases and 0 bases respectively, with 9 bases between them. The CDR3 totals 15 residues. Germline values: CDR1 MNHEY, CDR2 SVGEGT. CDR3 DNA: TGTGCCAGCAGTTACAGGCCCACTAGCACAGATACGCAGTATTTT. As protein: CASSYRPTSTDTQYF.

The table lists this clone with a few counts. The rearrangement joins TRBV25-1 to TRBJ1-4; 7 bases line up with TRBD1. After removal of 4 bases from V and 5 bases from J, the junction contained 4 bases not matched to a gene. Germline lookup yields CDR1 MGHDK and CDR2 SYGVNS. The CDR3 sequence is 14 residues long. This CDR3 reads CASSVDRVNEKLFF. The CDR3 DNA sequence: TGTGCCAGCAGTGTAGACAGGGTGAATGAAAAACTGTTTTTT.

The chain uses TRBV5-6 and TRBJ2-3, with D hard to call. Deletions cut 0 bases from V and 2 bases from J, with 10 bases between. This CDR3 is built from 15 residues. Germline loops: CDR1 SGHDT, CDR2 YYEEEE. The CDR3 sequence is CASSLGSGPTDTQYF. In DNA form, the CDR3 reads TGTGCCAGCAGCTTGGGTTCGGGCCCCACAGATACGCAGTATTTT.

The chain has TRBV7-8 and TRBJ1-5; 7 bases match TRBD1. The V gene's germline CDR1 is SGHVS and CDR2 FQNEAQ. The CDR3 consists of 18 residues. Trimming at V came to 2 bases and at J to 0 bases, leaving 10 bases not matched to a gene. The CDR3 DNA sequence: TGTGCCAGCAGCTTATTCCCAGGGACAGCCCTTAGCAATCAGCCCCAGCATTTT. Protein sequence: CASSLFPGTALSNQPQHF. Complete variable domain (other parts from reference TRBV7-8 and TRBJ1-5): GAGVSQSPRYKVAKRGQDVALRCDPISGHVSLFWYQQALGQGPEFLTYFQNEAQLDKSGLPSDRFFAERPEGSVSTLKIQRTQQEDSAVYLCASSLFPGTALSNQPQHFGDGTRLSIL.

The chain employs TRBV9 and TRBJ2-1; 9 bases are a match to TRBD2. V lost 3 bases and J lost 5; bases outside the gene matches: 6. Germline V lookup: CDR1 SGDLS, CDR2 YYNGEE. The length of the CDR3 is 15 residues. The CDR3 sequence: CASSGSGSSNNEQFF. CDR3 in DNA: TGTGCCAGCAGCGGTAGCGGGAGTAGCAACAATGAGCAGTTCTTC.

This clone appeared a single time. The chain joins TRBV4-3 to TRBJ2-7; no reliable D call. Per germline, CDR1 LGHNA and CDR2 YSLEER. The CDR3 has 15 amino acids. V was shortened by 0 bases and J by 2 bases, with 11 bases between the two germline ends. The CDR3 here is CASSQDNDKAYEQYF. The CDR3 bases are TGCGCCAGCAGCCAAGATAACGACAAAGCCTACGAGCAGTACTTC.

This chain uses TRBV4-1 with TRBJ2-2; 11 nucleotides line up with TRBD1. The germline CDR1 and CDR2 sequences are MGHRA and YSYEKL. The CDR3 totals 15 residues. The junction had 5 bases not matched to a gene; V was cut back by 4 bases and J by 7 bases. The CDR3 coding sequence is TGCGCCAGCAGCCCCCGGGACAGGGGGAGCGGGGAGCTGTTTTTT. This encodes CASSPRDRGSGELFF.

This chain links TRBV7-2 with TRBJ2-7; no firm D call. Trimming cost V 3 bases and J 6 bases, with 9 bases left between them. The CDR3 spans 12 residues. Germline-derived CDR1 and CDR2 are SGHTA and FQGNSA. CDR3 sequence reads: CASSLATSEQYF. The CDR3 DNA reads TGTGCCAGCAGCTTGGCGACATCCGAGCAGTACTTC. The variable domain in full, completed from reference TRBV7-2 and TRBJ2-7, reads GAGVSQSPSNKVTEKGKDVELRCDPISGHTALYWYRQSLGQGLEFLIYFQGNSAPDKSGLPSDRFSAERTGGSVSTLTIQRTQQEDSAVYLCASSLATSEQYFGPGTRLTVT.